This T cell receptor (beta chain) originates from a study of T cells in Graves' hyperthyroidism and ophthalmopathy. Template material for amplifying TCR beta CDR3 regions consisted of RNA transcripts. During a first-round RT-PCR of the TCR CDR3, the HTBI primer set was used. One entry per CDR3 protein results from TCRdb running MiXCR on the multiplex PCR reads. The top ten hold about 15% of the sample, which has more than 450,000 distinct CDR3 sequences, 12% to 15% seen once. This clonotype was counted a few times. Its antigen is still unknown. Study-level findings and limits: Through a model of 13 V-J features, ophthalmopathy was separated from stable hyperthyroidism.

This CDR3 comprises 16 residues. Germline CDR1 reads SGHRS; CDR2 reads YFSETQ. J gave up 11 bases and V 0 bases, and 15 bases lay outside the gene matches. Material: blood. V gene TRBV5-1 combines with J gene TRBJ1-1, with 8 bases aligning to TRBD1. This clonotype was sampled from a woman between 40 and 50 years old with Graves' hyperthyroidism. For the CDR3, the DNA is TGCGCCAGCAGCTTGGGGTCAGGGGGCGCAGTTAATCGGGCTTTCTTT. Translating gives CASSLGSGGAVNRAFF.